This TCR beta chain was sequenced in a study of blood T cell repertoires in COVID-19. Whole-study context: From the United States, Italy and Spain came samples of acute and convalescent COVID-19.

TCRdb's table, derived via immunoSEQ multiplex PCR, lists solely in-frame clones and lacks some. The sample records about 250,000 clones, 86% being singletons. The V gene's germline CDR1 is SGHTA and CDR2 FQGNSA. V was clipped by 3 bases and J by 5 bases; unmatched bases: 9. This CDR3 is 18 amino acids long. Material for sequencing was peripheral blood. This clonotype was obtained from a woman aged 30 to 39 with active or convalescent COVID-19. This chain links TRBV7-2 with TRBJ2-2, with 13 bases lining up with TRBD2. The CDR3 DNA follows: TGTGCCAGCAGCTTTCGACTAGCGGGGGGCCGAGGGACCGGGGAGCTGTTTTTT. Translating gives CASSFRLAGGRGTGELFF.